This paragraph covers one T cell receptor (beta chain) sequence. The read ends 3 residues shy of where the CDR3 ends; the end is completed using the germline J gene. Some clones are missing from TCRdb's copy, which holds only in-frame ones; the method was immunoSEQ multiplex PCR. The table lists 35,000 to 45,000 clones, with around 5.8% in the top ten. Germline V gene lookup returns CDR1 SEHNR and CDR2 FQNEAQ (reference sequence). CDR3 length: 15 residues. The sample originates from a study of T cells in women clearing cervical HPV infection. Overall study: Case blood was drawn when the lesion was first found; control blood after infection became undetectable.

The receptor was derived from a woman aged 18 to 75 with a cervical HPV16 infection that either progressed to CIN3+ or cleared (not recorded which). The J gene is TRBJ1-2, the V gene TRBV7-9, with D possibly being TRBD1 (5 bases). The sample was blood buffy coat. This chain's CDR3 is CASSVGLPSSYDYTF. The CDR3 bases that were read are TGTGCCAGCAGCGTGGGACTACCTTCCTCCTACGAC.